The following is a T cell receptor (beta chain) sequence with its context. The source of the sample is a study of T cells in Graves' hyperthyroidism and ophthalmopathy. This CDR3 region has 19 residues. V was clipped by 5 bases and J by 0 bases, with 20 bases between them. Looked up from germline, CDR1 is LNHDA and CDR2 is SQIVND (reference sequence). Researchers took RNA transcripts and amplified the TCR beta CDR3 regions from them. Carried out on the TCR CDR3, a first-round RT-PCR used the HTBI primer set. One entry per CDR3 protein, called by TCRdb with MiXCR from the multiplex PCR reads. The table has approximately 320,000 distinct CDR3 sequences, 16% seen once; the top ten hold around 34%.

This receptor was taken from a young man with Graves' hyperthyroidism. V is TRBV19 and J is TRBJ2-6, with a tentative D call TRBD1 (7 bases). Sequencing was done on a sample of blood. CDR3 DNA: TGTGCCAGTAGTTGGAGGGGGCTTGGGGACTTCTCTGGGGCCAACGTCCTGACTTTC. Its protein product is CASSWRGLGDFSGANVLTF.